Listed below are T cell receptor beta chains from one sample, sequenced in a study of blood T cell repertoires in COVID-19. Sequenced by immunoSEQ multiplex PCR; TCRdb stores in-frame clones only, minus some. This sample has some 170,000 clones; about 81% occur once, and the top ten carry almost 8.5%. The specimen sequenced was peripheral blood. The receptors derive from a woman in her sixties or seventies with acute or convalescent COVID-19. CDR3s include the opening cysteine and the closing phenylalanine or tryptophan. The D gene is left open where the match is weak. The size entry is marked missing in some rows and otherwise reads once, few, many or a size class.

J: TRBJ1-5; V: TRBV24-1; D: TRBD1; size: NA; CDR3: CATSAPGQGEQPQHF; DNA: TGTGCCACCAGTGCACCGGGACAGGGGGAACAGCCCCAGCATTTT
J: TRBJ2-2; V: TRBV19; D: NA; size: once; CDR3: CASSRGDTGELFF; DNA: TGTGCCAGTAGTAGGGGGGACACCGGGGAGCTGTTTTTT
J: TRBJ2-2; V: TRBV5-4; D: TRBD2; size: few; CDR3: CASSREVAAHTGELFF; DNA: TGTGCCAGCAGCCGGGAGGTGGCGGCCCACACCGGGGAGCTGTTTTTT
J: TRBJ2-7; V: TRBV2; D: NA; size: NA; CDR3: CASRAGTSLEHEQYF; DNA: TGTGCCAGCAGGGCCGGGACTTCCTTAGAGCACGAGCAGTACTTC
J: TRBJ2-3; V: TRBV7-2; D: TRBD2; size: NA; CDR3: CASTDGTSGRRVVQYF; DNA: TGTGCCAGCACCGACGGGACTAGCGGGAGGAGGGTAGTGCAGTATTTT
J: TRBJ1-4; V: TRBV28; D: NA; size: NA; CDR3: CASSPLRGEKLFF; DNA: TGTGCCAGCAGTCCCCTACGCGGAGAAAAACTGTTTTTT
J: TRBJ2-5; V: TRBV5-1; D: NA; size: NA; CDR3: CASSQRQASETQYF; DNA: TGCGCCAGCAGCCAAAGACAGGCATCAGAGACCCAGTACTTC
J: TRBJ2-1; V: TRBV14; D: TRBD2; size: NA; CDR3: CASSQDRGGRQFF; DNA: TGTGCCAGCAGCCAAGATCGCGGGGGTAGGCAGTTCTTC
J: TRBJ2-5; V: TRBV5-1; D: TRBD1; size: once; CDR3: CASSSGTGQETQYF; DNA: TGCGCCAGCAGCTCCGGGACAGGACAAGAGACCCAGTACTTC
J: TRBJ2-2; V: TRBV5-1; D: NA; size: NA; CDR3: CASSSRSVGAVNTGELFF; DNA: TGCGCCAGCAGCTCCCGGTCGGTGGGAGCGGTGAACACCGGGGAGCTGTTTTTT
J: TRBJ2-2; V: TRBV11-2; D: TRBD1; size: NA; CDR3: CASSSDRGTGELFF; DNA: TGTGCCAGCAGCTCTGACAGGGGCACCGGGGAGCTGTTTTTT
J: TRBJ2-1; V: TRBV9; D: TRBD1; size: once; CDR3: CASSSRDRGYEQFF; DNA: TGTGCCAGCAGCTCCCGGGACAGGGGCTATGAGCAGTTCTTC
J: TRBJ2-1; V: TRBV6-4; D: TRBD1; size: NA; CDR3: CASSPQGAWDEQFF; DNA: TGTGCCAGCAGCCCTCAGGGGGCTTGGGATGAGCAGTTCTTC
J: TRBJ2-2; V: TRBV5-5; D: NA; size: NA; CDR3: CASSNRGRNTGELFF; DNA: TGTGCCAGCAGCAATCGAGGGCGGAACACCGGGGAGCTGTTTTTT
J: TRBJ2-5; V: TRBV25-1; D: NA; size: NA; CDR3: CASSSGPRPGETQYF; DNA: TGTGCCAGCAGTTCCGGTCCTCGACCGGGGGAGACCCAGTACTTC
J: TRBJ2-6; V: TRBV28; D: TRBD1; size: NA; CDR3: CASSLSVGDRGGSGANVLTF; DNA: TGTGCCAGCAGTTTATCGGTTGGGGACAGGGGAGGGTCTGGGGCCAACGTCCTGACTTTC
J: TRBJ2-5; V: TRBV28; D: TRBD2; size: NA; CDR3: CASSSGLAVIQETQYF; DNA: TGTGCCAGCAGTTCCGGACTAGCGGTTATCCAAGAGACCCAGTACTTC
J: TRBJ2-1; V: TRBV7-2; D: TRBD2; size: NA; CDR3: CASSSRRGGGDEQFF; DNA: TGTGCCAGCAGCTCCCGGCGGGGGGGCGGCGATGAGCAGTTCTTC
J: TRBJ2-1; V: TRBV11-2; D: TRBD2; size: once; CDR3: CASSLTGTSGRSSYNEQFF; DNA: TGTGCCAGCAGCTTAACAGGGACTAGCGGGAGGAGCTCCTACAATGAGCAGTTCTTC
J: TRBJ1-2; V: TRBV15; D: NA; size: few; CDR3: CATSRGIRTDYGYTF; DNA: TGTGCCACCTCAAGGGGAATCAGGACAGACTATGGCTACACCTTC
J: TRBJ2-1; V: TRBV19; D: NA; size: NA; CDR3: CASSMFGLPEYNEQFF; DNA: TGTGCCAGTAGTATGTTTGGACTCCCCGAATACAATGAGCAGTTCTTC
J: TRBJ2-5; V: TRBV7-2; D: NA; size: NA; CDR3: CASRSDTQETQYF; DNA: TGTGCCAGCAGGTCCGACACGCAAGAGACCCAGTACTTC
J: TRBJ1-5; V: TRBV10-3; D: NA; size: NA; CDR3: CAISEEGGGQPQHF; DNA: TGTGCCATCAGTGAGGAGGGGGGGGGTCAGCCCCAGCATTTT
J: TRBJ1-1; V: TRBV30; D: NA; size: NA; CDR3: CAWKVRRGWTEAFF; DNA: TGTGCCTGGAAGGTTCGCCGGGGATGGACTGAAGCTTTCTTT
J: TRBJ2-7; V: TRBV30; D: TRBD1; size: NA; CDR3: CAWSVDRGLEQYF; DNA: TGTGCCTGGAGTGTCGACAGGGGGCTCGAGCAGTACTTC
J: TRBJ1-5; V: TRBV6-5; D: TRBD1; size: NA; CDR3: CASRRQGARNQPQHF; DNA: TGTGCCAGCAGAAGACAGGGAGCGAGGAATCAGCCCCAGCATTTT
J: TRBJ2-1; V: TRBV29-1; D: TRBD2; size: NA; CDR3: CSVGGLAGDVSYNEQFF; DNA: TGCAGCGTAGGGGGGCTAGCGGGTGACGTCTCCTACAATGAGCAGTTCTTC
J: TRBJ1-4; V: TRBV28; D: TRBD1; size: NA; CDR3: CASSLDRVKGEKLFF; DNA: TGTGCCAGCAGTTTGGACAGGGTAAAGGGTGAAAAACTGTTTTTT
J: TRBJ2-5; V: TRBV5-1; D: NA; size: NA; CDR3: CASSLDSQETQYF; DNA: TGCGCCAGCAGCTTGGACAGTCAAGAGACCCAGTACTTC
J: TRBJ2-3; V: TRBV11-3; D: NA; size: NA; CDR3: CASSAYSTDTQYF; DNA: TGTGCCAGCAGCGCTTACAGTACAGATACGCAGTATTTT
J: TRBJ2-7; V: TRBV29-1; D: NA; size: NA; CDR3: CSVADSYEQYF; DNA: TGCAGCGTTGCCGACAGCTACGAGCAGTACTTC
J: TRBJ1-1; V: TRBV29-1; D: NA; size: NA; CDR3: CSVDLKGVRAEAFF; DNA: TGCAGCGTTGATTTGAAGGGGGTTAGGGCTGAAGCTTTCTTT
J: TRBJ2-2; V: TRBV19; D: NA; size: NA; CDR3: CASTPSAGLGTGELFF; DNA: TGTGCCAGTACACCCTCGGCGGGGCTTGGCACCGGGGAGCTGTTTTTT
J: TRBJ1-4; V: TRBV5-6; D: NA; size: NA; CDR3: CASSSLFSTNEKLFF; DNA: TGTGCCAGCAGCTCCTTATTCTCAACTAATGAAAAACTGTTTTTT
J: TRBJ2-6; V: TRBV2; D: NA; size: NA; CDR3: CASSVRALGHSSGANVLTF; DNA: TGTGCCAGCAGTGTCAGGGCCCTGGGTCACAGCTCTGGGGCCAACGTCCTGACTTTC
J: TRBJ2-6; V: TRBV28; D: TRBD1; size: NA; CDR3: CASSLSGTGGFSGANVLTF; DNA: TGTGCCAGCAGTTTATCAGGGACAGGGGGTTTCTCTGGGGCCAACGTCCTGACTTTC
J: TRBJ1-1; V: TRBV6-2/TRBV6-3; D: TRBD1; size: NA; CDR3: CASSYGQGARGTEAFF; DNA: TGTGCCAGCAGTTACGGGCAGGGGGCCCGGGGCACTGAAGCTTTCTTT
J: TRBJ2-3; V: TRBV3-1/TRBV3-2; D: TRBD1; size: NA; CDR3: CASSQTGRTDTQYF; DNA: TGTGCCAGCAGCCAGACAGGGCGGACAGATACGCAGTATTTT
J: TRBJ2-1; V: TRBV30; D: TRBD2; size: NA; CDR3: CAWSVRVSGRPTSYNEQFF; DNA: TGTGCCTGGAGTGTACGGGTTAGCGGGAGGCCCACCTCCTACAATGAGCAGTTCTTC
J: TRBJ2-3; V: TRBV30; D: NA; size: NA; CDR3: CAWSAHGGTTDTQYF; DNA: TGTGCCTGGAGTGCCCACGGGGGAACCACAGATACGCAGTATTTT
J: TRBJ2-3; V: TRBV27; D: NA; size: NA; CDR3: CASSLSRGHTDTQYF; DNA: TGTGCCAGCAGTTTATCAAGGGGCCACACAGATACGCAGTATTTT
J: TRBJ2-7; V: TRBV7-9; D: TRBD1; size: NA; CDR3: CASSSGQGVQYEQYF; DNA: TGTGCCAGCAGCTCCGGACAGGGGGTTCAGTACGAGCAGTACTTC
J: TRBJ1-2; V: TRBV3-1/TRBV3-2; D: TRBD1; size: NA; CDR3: CASSYSQGGYTF; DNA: TGTGCCAGCAGCTACTCACAGGGGGGCTACACCTTC
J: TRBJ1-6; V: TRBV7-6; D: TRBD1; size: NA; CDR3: CASSLTGTGSNSPLHF; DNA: TGTGCCAGCAGCTTAACCGGGACAGGTTCTAATTCACCCCTCCACTTT
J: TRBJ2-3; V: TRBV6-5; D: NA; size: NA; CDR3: CASRSGTDTQYF; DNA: TGTGCCAGCAGAAGCGGGACAGATACGCAGTATTTT